These 30 T cell receptor beta chains share one sample of origin, sequenced in a study of T cells in Graves' hyperthyroidism and ophthalmopathy. Regions amplified from RNA transcripts were the TCR beta CDR3 regions. HTBI primers were the set used in a first-round RT-PCR of the TCR CDR3. In TCRdb, the multiplex PCR reads were re-called with MiXCR into one record per CDR3 protein. The repertoire holds 150,000 or so distinct CDR3 sequences, with roughly 10% as singletons. What was sequenced was blood. The source of these receptors is a woman between 18 and 29 years old with Graves' hyperthyroidism that later progressed to Graves' ophthalmopathy.

At least ten counts were recorded for this clonotype. The chain combines TRBV10-3 with TRBJ2-7; D uncertain. From germline, CDR1 is ENHRY and CDR2 SYGVKD. The CDR3 has 12 residues. Trimming pared 2 bases from V and 2 bases from J, leaving 4 bases between. The CDR3 region is CAISEGTYEQYF. DNA for the CDR3: TGTGCCATCAGTGAGGGGACCTACGAGCAGTACTTC.

This clonotype was seen a handful of times. V is TRBV18 and J is TRBJ2-2; 10 positions agree with TRBD1. V was pared by 8 bases and J by 5 bases, with 2 bases of the junction left unmatched. This CDR3 comprises 13 residues. Per germline, CDR1 KGHSH and CDR2 LQKENI. In nucleotides, the CDR3 is TGTGCCAGCGCGGGACAGGGGACCGGGGAGCTGTTTTTT. Encoded protein: CASAGQGTGELFF.

A few counts support this clonotype. The chain is built from TRBV5-6 and TRBJ2-6; D gene uncertain. CDR1 SGHDT and CDR2 YYEEEE come from the germline V gene. The CDR3 is made up of 16 amino acids. V shed 3 bases and J shed 4 bases, with 14 bases lying between them. Here the CDR3 reads CASSYLKGAGANVLTF. CDR3 coding DNA: TGTGCCAGCAGCTATCTTAAGGGCGCCGGGGCCAACGTCCTGACTTTC. The full variable domain, in which reference TRBV5-6 and TRBJ2-6 provide the parts outside the CDR3, is DAGVTQSPTHLIKTRGQQVTLRCSPKSGHDTVSWYQQALGQGPQFIFQYYEEEERQRGNFPDRFSGHQFPNYSSELNVNALLLGDSALYLCASSYLKGAGANVLTFGAGSRLTVL.

With respect to this clonotype: Since a much larger clone is just one base distant, this may be a read error. The J gene is TRBJ1-2, the V gene TRBV20-1; D is uncertain. Trimming removed 1 base at V and 8 bases at J, with 17 bases between. Germline-derived CDR1 and CDR2 are DFQATT and SNEGSKA (reference sequence). This CDR3 has 14 amino acids. The CDR3 DNA sequence: TGCAGTGCTAGAGGAAGGATGGCCGCCGGAGGCTACACCTTC. Amino acids: CSARGRMAAGGYTF.

The V gene is TRBV5-4, the J gene TRBJ2-3; 9 bases are a match to TRBD2. V shed 1 base, J shed 2 bases, and the junction held 8 bases outside the gene matches. Germline CDR1 reads SGHNT; CDR2 reads YYREEE (reference sequence). The CDR3 totals 17 residues. The CDR3 region is CASSLRLAGTYTDTQYF. The DNA for the CDR3 is TGTGCCAGCAGCTTGAGGCTAGCGGGGACCTACACAGATACGCAGTATTTT.

The V gene is TRBV3-1, the J gene TRBJ2-5; the D gene is possibly TRBD2 (6 bases). Trimming pared 4 bases from V and 1 base from J, leaving 19 bases between. The V gene's germline CDR1 is LGHDT and CDR2 YNNKEL (reference sequence). The CDR3 length is 17 residues. In DNA, the CDR3 is TGTGCCAGCAGCCGAGGAGGGCTCGCGGACTTCCAAGAGACCCAGTACTTC. Protein: CASSRGGLADFQETQYF.

This clonotype was seen only a few times. This sequence joins TRBV6-5 and TRBJ1-4, with TRBD1 matching 8 bases. Germline V lookup: CDR1 MNHEY, CDR2 SVGAGI. Losses at the gene ends were 0 bases for V and 3 bases for J; bases not matched to a gene: 9. CDR3 size: 18 residues. The CDR3 DNA sequence: TGTGCCAGCAGTTACTCGACTCAGGGGGCCATAGCTAATGAAAAACTGTTTTTT. It translates to CASSYSTQGAIANEKLFF.

This clonotype was recorded at least ten times. The V and J genes are TRBV28 and TRBJ1-1; D gene ambiguous. Trimming cost V 1 base and J 0 bases, with 24 bases left between them. Per the germline V gene, CDR1 is MDHEN and CDR2 is SYDVKM. This CDR3 contains 20 residues. The CDR3: CASSLFAASGIVALNTEAFF. Written as DNA, the CDR3 is TGTGCCAGCAGTTTATTCGCAGCGAGTGGAATAGTAGCTCTGAACACTGAAGCTTTCTTT.

This chain uses TRBV25-1 with TRBJ2-7; D is unresolved. The CDR3 is 11 residues long. Trimming removed 1 base at V and 7 bases at J, with 5 bases between. Germline V lookup: CDR1 MGHDK, CDR2 SYGVNS. The CDR3 loop reads CASSELGEQYF. The CDR3 DNA sequence: TGTGCCAGCAGTGAATTAGGGGAGCAGTACTTC.

This clonotype was recorded a few times. The chain has TRBV15 and TRBJ2-7, with D hard to call. V shed 3 bases and J shed 12 bases, with 24 bases lying between them. The germline V gene encodes CDR1 LNHNV and CDR2 YYDKDF (reference sequence). The length of the CDR3 is 15 residues. CDR3 residues: CATSRFLDSGDVVYF. As DNA, the CDR3 is TGTGCCACCAGCAGGTTTCTAGATTCCGGAGACGTAGTGTACTTC.

This clonotype was detected many times. The chain carries TRBV7-2 and TRBJ1-5; possibly TRBD1 for D (5 bases). CDR3 length: 15 amino acids. Germline V gene lookup returns CDR1 SGHTA and CDR2 FQGNSA. Trimming took off 2 bases at V and 0 bases at J, with 8 bases between the two ends. The CDR3 is CASSLTTVSNQPQHF. In DNA form, the CDR3 reads TGTGCCAGCAGCTTAACGACAGTTAGCAATCAGCCCCAGCATTTT.

This clonotype came up many times. V is TRBV15 and J is TRBJ2-7; D not certain. The CDR3 spans 14 residues. Germline V CDR1 and CDR2: LNHNV, YYDKDF (reference sequence). V lost 2 bases and J 2 bases, leaving 10 bases between the germline ends. CDR3 protein: CATSRFTEPYEQYF. Here the CDR3 DNA reads TGTGCCACCAGCAGATTTACAGAACCCTACGAGCAGTACTTC.

This clonotype was picked up many times. The V call is TRBV29-1, the J call TRBJ1-1; no firm D call. The CDR3 spans 13 residues. Trimming removed 3 bases from V and 5 bases from J, with 13 bases in between. Germline CDR1 SQVTM, CDR2 ANQGSEA. The CDR3 DNA follows: TGCAGCGTTGATAACACGAGGAGGACTGAAGCTTTCTTT. As protein: CSVDNTRRTEAFF. Drawing the rest from reference TRBV29-1 and TRBJ1-1, the complete variable domain is SAVISQKPSRDICQRGTSLTIQCQVDSQVTMMFWYRQQPGQSLTLIATANQGSEATYESGFVIDKFPISRPNLTFSTLTVSNMSPEDSSIYLCSVDNTRRTEAFFGQGTRLTVV.

This clonotype showed up many times. V gene TRBV24-1 combines with J gene TRBJ2-3; 13 positions agree with TRBD2. The germline gives CDR1 KGHDR, CDR2 SFDVKD. CDR3 length: 18 residues. With 4 bases clipped from V and 3 bases from J, the junction kept 9 bases outside the gene matches. CDR3 region: CATSEGRLAGGVTDTQYF. CDR3 in DNA: TGTGCCACCAGTGAAGGAAGACTAGCGGGAGGTGTTACAGATACGCAGTATTTT.

This clonotype showed up just a few times. The V call is TRBV6-1, the J call TRBJ2-7; TRBD2 agrees at 8 bases. The CDR3 has 16 residues. Germline V gene sequence: CDR1 MNHNS, CDR2 SASEGT. Trimming cost V 2 bases and J 3 bases; bases outside gene matches: 9. Here the CDR3 DNA reads TGTGCCAGCAGTGAACCAGCGGGAGTGGGCTTCTACGAGCAGTACTTC. Amino acids: CASSEPAGVGFYEQYF.

The V call is TRBV14, the J call TRBJ2-3; D may be TRBD2 (5 bases). V dropped 0 bases and J dropped 0 bases, with 10 bases sitting between them. Germline assignment: CDR1 SGHDN and CDR2 FVKESK. CDR3 size: 16 residues. CDR3 sequence: CASSQDTGISTDTQYF. In nucleotides, the CDR3 is TGTGCCAGCAGCCAAGATACGGGGATTAGCACAGATACGCAGTATTTT.

This clonotype was seen more than once but under ten times. The chain employs TRBV9 and TRBJ1-4, with D possibly TRBD1 on 5 matching bases. Germline lookup yields CDR1 SGDLS and CDR2 YYNGEE. V lost 3 bases and J 4 bases, leaving 10 bases between the germline ends. This CDR3 is 14 amino acids long. CDR3 in amino acids: CASSGRDRNEKLFF. CDR3 in DNA: TGTGCCAGCAGCGGCCGGGACCGTAATGAAAAACTGTTTTTT.

This clonotype was counted ten times or more. J is TRBJ1-1 and V is TRBV20-1, with 7 bases lining up with TRBD1. This CDR3 spans 14 amino acids. Germline CDR1 reads DFQATT; CDR2 reads SNEGSKA (reference sequence). The ends lost 5 bases at V and 1 base at J; junction bases unmatched: 7. The CDR3 region is CSALTGARNTEAFF. CDR3 coding DNA: TGCAGTGCTCTAACAGGGGCTAGGAACACTGAAGCTTTCTTT.

As concerns this clonotype: Being one base from a much bigger clone, this may be a read error. The chain is built from TRBV7-2 and TRBJ2-1; possible D gene TRBD2, 5 bases. V was clipped by 0 bases and J by 6 bases, with 15 bases between them. This CDR3 comprises 16 residues. Germline CDR1 reads SGHTA; CDR2 reads FQGNSA. The CDR3 nucleotides are TGTGCCAGCAGCTTAGCCGGGGTCCTCTACGTCAATGAGCAGTTCTTC. This encodes CASSLAGVLYVNEQFF.

This clonotype showed up many times. The chain recombines TRBV24-1 with TRBJ2-5, with a possible D match to TRBD1 (5 bases). The CDR3 runs to 15 residues. V was clipped by 3 bases and J by 1 base, with 11 bases between them. The germline V gene has CDR1 KGHDR and CDR2 SFDVKD. Written as DNA, the CDR3 is TGTGCCACCAGTGATCCACGACAGATCCAAGAGACCCAGTACTTC. Protein sequence: CATSDPRQIQETQYF.

This chain joins TRBV13 and TRBJ1-5; unclear D gene. V was pared by 0 bases and J by 7 bases, with 4 bases between. Per germline, CDR1 PRHDT and CDR2 FYEKMQ (reference sequence). There are 12 residues in the CDR3. The CDR3 DNA reads as TGTGCCAGCAGCTTAGGCACGCAGCCCCAGCATTTT. This translates into CASSLGTQPQHF. The variable domain in full, completed from reference TRBV13 and TRBJ1-5, reads AAGVIQSPRHLIKEKRETATLKCYPIPRHDTVYWYQQGPGQDPQFLISFYEKMQSDKGSIPDRFSAQQFSDYHSELNMSSLELGDSALYFCASSLGTQPQHFGDGTRLSIL.

This clonotype occurred many times. Here the CDR3 DNA reads TGTGCCAGCAGCCAAGACTTCGGGGGTGGGACCGGGGAGCTGTTTTTT. Its protein product is CASSQDFGGGTGELFF. The V gene is TRBV3-1, the J gene TRBJ2-2; the D gene is possibly TRBD2 (6 bases). CDR3 length equals 16 residues. V was pared by 0 bases and J by 5 bases, with 13 bases between. The germline V gene encodes CDR1 LGHDT and CDR2 YNNKEL (reference sequence).

Ten or more counts support this clonotype. The chain uses TRBV6-6 and TRBJ2-5; D ambiguous. CDR1 and CDR2 from the germline V gene are MNHNY and SVGAGI (reference sequence). This CDR3 is 14 amino acids long. V shed 0 bases and J shed 0 bases, with 5 bases lying between them. CDR3 sequence: CASSYSAYQETQYF. As DNA, the CDR3 is TGTGCCAGCAGTTACTCGGCATACCAAGAGACCCAGTACTTC.

This chain joins TRBV5-6 and TRBJ1-5, with D possibly matching TRBD1 (6 bases). Trimming cost V 3 bases and J 1 base, with 17 bases left between them. The CDR3 is 17 residues long. CDR1 is SGHDT and CDR2 is YYEEEE in the germline V gene. The CDR3 coding sequence is TGTGCCAGCAGCTCCCGTGGGGGGGCGAAAAGCAATCAGCCCCAGCATTTT. Translated, it gives CASSSRGGAKSNQPQHF.

This clonotype has at least ten counts. The chain employs TRBV2 and TRBJ2-3; D possibly matches TRBD1 or TRBD2 (5 bases each). Germline CDR1 SNHLY, CDR2 FYNNEI. The CDR3 totals 15 residues. Trimming took off 6 bases at V and 4 bases at J, with 17 bases between the two ends. This chain's CDR3 is CASRAGTHGADTQYF. The CDR3 nucleotides are TGTGCCAGCAGGGCCGGGACCCATGGGGCAGATACGCAGTATTTT.

This clonotype has only a few counts. The chain couples TRBV24-1 to TRBJ2-7; 11 bases fit TRBD2. CDR3 length equals 14 residues. The V and J ends lost 3 bases and 5 bases, in that order; junction bases with no gene match: 2. The germline V gene encodes CDR1 KGHDR and CDR2 SFDVKD. For the CDR3, the DNA is TGTGCCACCAGTGATGGACTAGCGGGTCACGAGCAGTACTTC. Its translation is CATSDGLAGHEQYF.

Details on this clonotype: Given a much more abundant clone one base away, this may be a read error. The chain couples TRBV29-1 to TRBJ2-7, with TRBD1 identical over 9 bases. Per the germline V gene, CDR1 is SQVTM and CDR2 is ANQGSEA. The V and J ends lost 7 bases and 4 bases, in that order; junction bases with no gene match: 8. The CDR3 consists of 13 residues. CDR3 bases: TGCAGCGCCGCAGGACAGGGGAGGTACGAGCAGTACTTC. Protein sequence: CSAAGQGRYEQYF.

Ten or more counts support this clonotype. The chain links TRBV6-1 to TRBJ2-5; D unclear. Trimming cost V 6 bases and J 1 base, with 6 bases left between them. Germline V gives CDR1 MNHNS, CDR2 SASEGT. The CDR3 is 12 amino acids. The CDR3 spells CASRGSQETQYF. The CDR3 DNA reads TGTGCCAGCAGGGGGTCCCAAGAGACCCAGTACTTC.

Concerning this clonotype itself: No conserved phenylalanine or tryptophan is present at the end of the CDR3, so a read error is the likely explanation. The rearrangement joins TRBV20-1 to TRBJ1-2; 9 bases agree with TRBD1. The V and J ends lost 0 bases and 5 bases, in that order; junction bases with no gene match: 13. From germline, CDR1 is DFQATT and CDR2 SNEGSKA (reference sequence). The length of the CDR3 is 17 residues. The CDR3 sequence is CSARDRGRGDRAYGYTL. The CDR3 DNA sequence: TGCAGTGCTAGAGACCGCGGGCGGGGGGACAGGGCTTATGGCTACACCCTC.

J is TRBJ2-5 and V is TRBV7-8; 14 bases align to TRBD2. The CDR3 runs 17 residues. The J segment lost 5 bases and the V segment lost 4 bases, leaving 9 bases of the junction unmatched. Per germline, CDR1 SGHVS and CDR2 FQNEAQ. DNA of the CDR3: TGTGCCAGCAGCTCCACCCCGGGACTAGCGGGGGCGGAGACCCAGTACTTC. Its translation is CASSSTPGLAGAETQYF. The complete variable domain, with remaining parts taken from reference TRBV7-8 and TRBJ2-5, reads GAGVSQSPRYKVAKRGQDVALRCDPISGHVSLFWYQQALGQGPEFLTYFQNEAQLDKSGLPSDRFFAERPEGSVSTLKIQRTQQEDSAVYLCASSSTPGLAGAETQYFGPGTRLLVL.